A single sample gave rise to the 32 T cell receptor beta chains below, sequenced in a study of blood T cell repertoires in COVID-19 (dated by TCRdb to the early 2020s). The library was prepared using the immunoSEQ multiplex PCR assay. TCRdb stores this immuneACCESS table with in-frame sequences only. Part of the clones is absent; in the studies checked, under half of the shortfall reflects unresolved V genes, and no reason is known for the rest. This sample comprises around 250,000 clones, around nine tenths of them detected only once. The top ten hold 5.5% to 7.5% of the sample. Specimen: peripheral blood. The source of these receptors is a woman between 65 and 79 years old with active or convalescent COVID-19.

The chain employs TRBV24-1 and TRBJ1-4; 7 bases line up with TRBD1. The CDR3 is made up of 16 amino acids. The trim removed 10 bases at V and 7 bases at J, leaving 17 bases unmatched. Per the germline V gene, CDR1 is KGHDR and CDR2 is SFDVKD. The CDR3 here is CATPPWTGGRSEKLFF. Here the CDR3 DNA reads TGTGCCACGCCCCCCTGGACAGGTGGACGGTCTGAAAAACTGTTTTTT.

CDR3: CASSLRLAGGDEQFF. For the CDR3, the DNA is TGTGCCAGCAGCTTGAGACTAGCGGGCGGCGATGAGCAGTTCTTC. This chain links TRBV6-2 or TRBV6-3 with TRBJ2-1; 10 bases are a match to TRBD2. The CDR3 has 15 residues. V was clipped by 6 bases and J by 8 bases; unmatched bases: 10. CDR1 is MNHEY, CDR2 SVGEGT, per germline.

J is TRBJ1-3 and V is TRBV5-1, with 8 bases fitting TRBD1. CDR3 length: 15 residues. The germline V gene encodes CDR1 SGHRS and CDR2 YFSETQ. The V and J ends lost 0 bases and 4 bases, in that order; junction bases with no gene match: 3. The CDR3 DNA reads as TGCGCCAGCAGCTTGGTTCAGGGGGCGGGAAACACCATATATTTT. Amino acid sequence: CASSLVQGAGNTIYF.

This clone showed up just a few times. V usage is TRBV6-6 and J usage is TRBJ1-1, with 8 bases fitting TRBD1. Germline CDR1 MNHNY, CDR2 SVGAGI (reference sequence). The V gene end was trimmed by 2 bases and the J gene end by 13 bases; junction bases not matched to a gene: 6. CDR3 length: 12 amino acids. The CDR3, as DNA: TGTGCCAGCAGTTACCCCGGACAGGGACGTTTCTTT. This codes for CASSYPGQGRFF.

This clone came up once. The CDR3 bases are TGTGCCAGCAGCCAAGTCGGGGAGGCTAGGGCTGAAGCTTTCTTT. Translating gives CASSQVGEARAEAFF. The rearrangement links TRBV4-2 to TRBJ1-1; D unresolved. The CDR3 is 15 residues long. V lost 1 base and J lost 6, with 15 bases in between. Germline-derived CDR1 and CDR2 are LGHNA and YNFKEQ.

This sequence joins TRBV4-3 and TRBJ2-7; possible D gene TRBD1, 5 bases. The germline V gene has CDR1 LGHNA and CDR2 YSLEER. Trimming stripped 0 bases from V and 1 base from J, with 13 bases between. This CDR3 has 16 residues. The CDR3 spells CASSQERQGVSYEQYF. The CDR3 nucleotides read TGCGCCAGCAGCCAAGAGCGGCAGGGTGTGTCCTACGAGCAGTACTTC.

The gene calls are TRBV5-4 and TRBJ1-1; the D is unclear. The CDR3 runs 12 residues. Looked up from germline, CDR1 is SGHNT and CDR2 is YYREEE (reference sequence). V was cut by 6 bases and J by 1 base, with 7 bases left in between. CDR3 sequence (DNA): TGTGCCAGCATGACACCGAACACTGAAGCTTTCTTT. Its translation is CASMTPNTEAFF.

This clone was detected only a few times. V gene TRBV10-1 combines with J gene TRBJ1-1, with D maybe TRBD1 (6 bases). Between the trimmed V and J ends, which lost 0 bases and 0 bases, there was a span of 11 bases. From germline, CDR1 is WNHNN and CDR2 SYGVQD (reference sequence). The CDR3 spans 16 residues. The CDR3, as DNA: TGCGCCAGCAGTGAGTCCCAAAGACAGGTGAACACTGAAGCTTTCTTT. This translates into CASSESQRQVNTEAFF.

The chain is built from TRBV7-2 and TRBJ2-3; TRBD2 matches 8 bases. J was trimmed by 0 bases and V by 5 bases; bases with no gene match: 10. The CDR3 sequence is 17 residues long. The germline CDR1 and CDR2 sequences are SGHTA and FQGNSA. The CDR3 nucleotides are TGTGCCAGCAGCATGGGGGCGGGGGGCCCGAGCACAGATACGCAGTATTTT. It is translated as CASSMGAGGPSTDTQYF.

The chain combines TRBV7-2 with TRBJ1-1; D is unclear. CDR1 SGHTA and CDR2 FQGNSA come from the germline V gene. This CDR3 comprises 17 residues. V lost 1 base and J 2 bases, leaving 17 bases between the germline ends. The CDR3 loop reads CASSLVVVRSLNTEAFF. CDR3 nucleotide sequence: TGTGCCAGCAGCTTAGTTGTTGTGAGGAGCCTAAACACTGAAGCTTTCTTT.

This sequence joins TRBV5-1 and TRBJ1-2; 10 bases fit TRBD1. CDR1 and CDR2 (germline): SGHRS, YFSETQ. There are 17 residues in the CDR3. J lost 4 bases, V lost 4 bases, and 13 bases had no gene match. DNA of the CDR3: TGCGCCAGCAGCGTGGGGGCCGGGACAGGGGACCTCTATGGCTACACCTTC. It encodes CASSVGAGTGDLYGYTF.

This sequence joins TRBV18 and TRBJ1-1; TRBD1 matches at 8 bases. Germline trimming cut 4 bases from V and 1 base from J; bases unmatched to any gene: 5. There are 15 residues in the CDR3. The germline V gene encodes CDR1 KGHSH and CDR2 LQKENI. The chain's CDR3 is CASSLLDRGNTEAFF. The CDR3 DNA reads TGTGCCAGCTCACTTCTAGACAGGGGGAACACTGAAGCTTTCTTT.

CDR3 in DNA: TGTGCCAGCAGCTCCAGGACTATCCTCACAGATACGCAGTATTTT. It translates to CASSSRTILTDTQYF. The chain employs TRBV11-3 and TRBJ2-3, with TRBD2 as a possible D gene (6 bases). This CDR3 region has 15 residues. Deletions cut 4 bases from V and 2 bases from J, with 13 bases between. Germline CDR1 reads SGHNT; CDR2 reads YENEEA.

CDR3 amino acids: CASGLPRTDRYTF. CDR3 nucleotides: TGTGCTAGTGGTTTGCCTCGGACAGACAGGTACACCTTC. This sequence joins TRBV12-5 and TRBJ1-2, with D possibly TRBD1 on 6 matching bases. Germline CDR1 reads LGHNT; CDR2 reads FRNRAP. The V end lost 2 bases, the J end lost 11 bases, and 15 bases lay between the germline ends. The CDR3 contains 13 residues.

V and J are TRBV2 and TRBJ1-3; D call uncertain. The CDR3 runs 14 residues. V lost 5 bases and J 2 bases, leaving 10 bases between the germline ends. Germline V lookup: CDR1 SNHLY, CDR2 FYNNEI. CDR3 residues: CASSPSTAGNTIYF. The CDR3 DNA reads as TGTGCCAGCAGTCCATCGACTGCTGGAAACACCATATATTTT.

This clone occurred once. This chain links TRBV10-1 with TRBJ2-5, with TRBD2 as a possible D gene (5 bases). Germline CDR1 reads WNHNN; CDR2 reads SYGVQD (reference sequence). The CDR3 loop spans 14 amino acids. V lost 2 bases, J lost 4 bases, and 11 bases lay in between. This chain's CDR3 is CASSESYGVETQYF. CDR3 DNA sequence: TGCGCCAGCAGTGAGAGCTACGGGGTAGAGACCCAGTACTTC.

CDR3 sequence reads: CASSPLSTSNQPQHF. The CDR3 DNA reads as TGTGCCAGTAGTCCCCTCAGTACAAGCAATCAGCCCCAGCATTTT. The rearrangement uses TRBV19 and TRBJ1-5; unclear D gene. Trimming cost V 5 bases and J 1 base, with 12 bases left between them. This CDR3 region has 15 residues. CDR1 is LNHDA and CDR2 is SQIVND in the germline V gene (reference sequence).

This clone has a single count. The chain couples TRBV27 to TRBJ1-4; a possible D gene is TRBD1 (5 bases). Germline CDR1 is MNHEY and CDR2 is SMNVEV (reference sequence). This CDR3 is 14 amino acids long. Trimming removed 4 bases at V and 8 bases at J, with 14 bases between. Here the CDR3 DNA reads TGTGCCAGCAGTTCGGGACTCTATGGGGAAAAACTGTTTTTT. Protein product: CASSSGLYGEKLFF.

The table lists this clone with a count of one. This chain joins TRBV18 and TRBJ1-5; 7 nucleotides match TRBD1. V shed 4 bases and J 6 bases; nucleotides not matched to a gene: 21. Germline values: CDR1 KGHSH, CDR2 LQKENI. The CDR3 is made up of 19 amino acids. DNA for the CDR3: TGTGCCAGCTCACTTTTCGCATCTGCGGGACAGCCTCCCGGTCAGCCCCAGCATTTT. This codes for CASSLFASAGQPPGQPQHF.

V and J are TRBV19 and TRBJ1-3; D is ambiguous. The ends were cut back, 4 bases at V and 4 bases at J, with 11 bases in the middle. Per germline, CDR1 LNHDA and CDR2 SQIVND (reference sequence). The CDR3 spans 14 residues. As DNA, the CDR3 is TGTGCCAGTAGTACCGCTCAGGAAGGAAACACCATATATTTT. Translation gives CASSTAQEGNTIYF.

The chain uses TRBV18 and TRBJ2-2; D remains ambiguous. The CDR3 contains 15 residues. CDR1 KGHSH and CDR2 LQKENI come from the germline V gene. Trimming left V 3 bases short and J 0 bases short, with 8 bases between. The CDR3 nucleotides read TGTGCCAGCTCACCTATCAGGACGAACACCGGGGAGCTGTTTTTT. It encodes CASSPIRTNTGELFF.

V usage is TRBV6-5 and J usage is TRBJ2-7; TRBD1 might be the D (8 bases). The V gene lost 8 bases and the J gene lost 3 bases, with 14 bases spanning the gap. CDR1 is MNHEY and CDR2 is SVGAGI in the germline V gene. CDR3 length equals 13 residues. The CDR3 sequence: CASGRGTGYEQYF. The DNA of the CDR3 is TGTGCCAGCGGGCGGGGGACAGGCTACGAGCAGTACTTC.

The chain uses TRBV7-2 and TRBJ2-7, with 8 bases identical to TRBD1. The CDR3 runs to 16 residues. In germline, CDR1 is SGHTA, CDR2 FQGNSA. The V and J ends lost 1 base and 4 bases, in that order; junction bases with no gene match: 9. The CDR3 reads CASSLVGTGSPYEQYF. The CDR3 nucleotides are TGTGCCAGCAGCTTAGTAGGGACAGGTTCTCCTTACGAGCAGTACTTC.

V and J are TRBV5-6 and TRBJ2-3; 7 bases are a match to TRBD2. V trimming: 4 bases; J trimming: 5 bases; junction bases outside the gene matches: 1. Per germline, CDR1 SGHDT and CDR2 YYEEEE. The CDR3 spans 12 residues. As DNA, the CDR3 is TGTGCCAGCAGCGGGGAGGGAGATACGCAGTATTTT. Its translation is CASSGEGDTQYF.

This chain connects TRBV4-2 to TRBJ2-5; D unclear. Trimming cost V 1 base and J 4 bases, with 10 bases left between them. Germline V gene data show CDR1 as LGHNA and CDR2 as YNFKEQ. The length of the CDR3 is 14 residues. CDR3 coding DNA: TGTGCCAGCAGCCAAGGTCTAGGAGCAGAGACCCAGTACTTC. It codes for CASSQGLGAETQYF.

This chain uses TRBV19 with TRBJ1-5; 10 bases line up with TRBD1. This CDR3 region has 16 residues. V lost 8 bases and J lost 0; bases outside the gene matches: 7. The V gene's germline CDR1 is LNHDA and CDR2 SQIVND (reference sequence). CDR3 residues: CASGGQGIVSNQPQHF. Written as DNA, the CDR3 is TGTGCCAGTGGGGGACAGGGGATTGTTAGCAATCAGCCCCAGCATTTT.

This clone was picked up a small number of times. The CDR3 region is CASSYRQGPNEKLFF. As DNA, the CDR3 is TGTGCCAGCAGTTACCGACAGGGCCCTAATGAAAAACTGTTTTTT. This chain links TRBV6-2 or TRBV6-3 with TRBJ1-4; 7 bases match TRBD1. The CDR3 is 15 amino acids. V gave up 2 bases and J gave up 3 bases; unmatched junction bases: 3. Germline-derived CDR1 and CDR2 are MNHEY and SVGEGT.

The chain is built from TRBV9 and TRBJ1-1; D unclear. This CDR3 region has 14 residues. Trimming took off 2 bases at V and 4 bases at J, with 12 bases between the two ends. Germline V lookup: CDR1 SGDLS, CDR2 YYNGEE. The CDR3 here is CASSVNAGGTEAFF. In DNA, the CDR3 is TGTGCCAGCAGCGTTAACGCCGGAGGCACTGAAGCTTTCTTT.

The chain joins TRBV6-5 to TRBJ1-1; D gene uncertain. The CDR3 length is 14 residues. Trimming removed 7 bases from V and 4 bases from J, with 16 bases in between. CDR1 and CDR2 (germline): MNHEY, SVGAGI. The CDR3 DNA sequence: TGTGCCAGCACTCCAGAGGGTGGCCGCACTGAAGCTTTCTTT. The encoded protein is CASTPEGGRTEAFF.

J is TRBJ2-5 and V is TRBV18; 7 nucleotides line up with TRBD2. This CDR3 region has 14 residues. The ends lost 5 bases at V and 7 bases at J; junction bases unmatched: 10. CDR1 is KGHSH, CDR2 LQKENI, per germline. The CDR3, as DNA: TGTGCCAGCTCAAAAGGGGCGGGAGAGGCGACCCAGTACTTC. Its translation: CASSKGAGEATQYF. Supplemented by reference TRBV18 and TRBJ2-5, the full variable domain reads NAGVMQNPRHLVRRRGQEARLRCSPMKGHSHVYWYRQLPEEGLKFMVYLQKENIIDESGMPKERFSAEFPKEGPSILRIQQVVRGDSAAYFCASSKGAGEATQYFGPGTRLLVL.

The gene calls are TRBV19 and TRBJ2-7; 10 bases align to TRBD1. V lost 4 bases and J lost 4; bases outside the gene matches: 4. The V gene's germline CDR1 is LNHDA and CDR2 SQIVND (reference sequence). The CDR3 length is 14 residues. The CDR3 sequence is CASSTGTGVYEQYF. Here the CDR3 DNA reads TGTGCCAGTAGTACCGGGACAGGGGTGTACGAGCAGTACTTC.

The genes are TRBV7-3 and TRBJ2-3; TRBD1 matches 9 bases. J lost 4 bases, V lost 3 bases, and 8 bases had no gene match. This CDR3 contains 16 residues. CDR1 and CDR2 from the germline V gene are SGHTA and FQGTGA. This chain's CDR3 is CASSFRGQGQPDTQYF. CDR3 in DNA: TGTGCCAGCAGCTTTCGAGGACAGGGGCAACCAGATACGCAGTATTTT.